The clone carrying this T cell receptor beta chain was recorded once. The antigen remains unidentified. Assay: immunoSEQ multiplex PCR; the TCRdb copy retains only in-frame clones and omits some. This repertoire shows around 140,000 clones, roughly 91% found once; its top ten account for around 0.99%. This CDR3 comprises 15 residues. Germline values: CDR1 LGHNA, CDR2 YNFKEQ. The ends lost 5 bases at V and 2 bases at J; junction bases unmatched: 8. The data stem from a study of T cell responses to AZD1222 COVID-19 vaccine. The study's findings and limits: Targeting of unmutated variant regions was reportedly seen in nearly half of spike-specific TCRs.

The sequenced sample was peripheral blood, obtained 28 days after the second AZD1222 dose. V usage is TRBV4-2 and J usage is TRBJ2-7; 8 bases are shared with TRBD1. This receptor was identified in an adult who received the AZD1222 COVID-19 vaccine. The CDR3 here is CASSEVGTGAYEQYF. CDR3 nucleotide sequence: TGTGCCAGCAGCGAAGTGGGGACAGGTGCCTACGAGCAGTACTTC.